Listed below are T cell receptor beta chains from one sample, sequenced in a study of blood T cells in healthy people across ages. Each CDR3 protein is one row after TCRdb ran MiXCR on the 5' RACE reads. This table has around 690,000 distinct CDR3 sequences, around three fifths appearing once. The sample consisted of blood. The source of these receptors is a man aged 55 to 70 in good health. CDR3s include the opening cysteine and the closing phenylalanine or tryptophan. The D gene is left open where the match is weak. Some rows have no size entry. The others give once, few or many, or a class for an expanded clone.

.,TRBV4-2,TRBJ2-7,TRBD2,TGTGCCAGCAGCCAAGCGAGCGGGGGCTACGAGCAGTACTTC,CASSQASGGYEQYF
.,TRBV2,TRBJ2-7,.,TGTGCCAGCAGTATCCAACAGGTAGATGGCCAGTACTTC,CASSIQQVDGQYF
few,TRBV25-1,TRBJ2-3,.,TGTGCCAGCAGGTCCGGGGGTGCTAGCACAGATACGCAGTATTTT,CASRSGGASTDTQYF
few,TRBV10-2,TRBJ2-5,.,TGCGCCAGCAGTGAGCCAGGGAACGTAGAGACCCAGTACTTC,CASSEPGNVETQYF
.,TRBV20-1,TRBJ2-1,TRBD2,TGCAGTGCCGGGACTAGCGGGAGCTCTATCTACAATGAGCAGTTCTTC,CSAGTSGSSIYNEQFF
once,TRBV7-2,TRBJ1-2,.,TGTGCCAGCAGCCTACTCACAGGCCTCTATGGCTACACCTTC,CASSLLTGLYGYTF
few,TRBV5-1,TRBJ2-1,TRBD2,TGCGCCAGCAGTCTTGGTACTAGCGGGGCCAATGAGCAGTTCTTC,CASSLGTSGANEQFF
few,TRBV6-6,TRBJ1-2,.,TGTGCCAGCAGCCGTACAATTGGGTTAACTACGCCCTATGGCTACACCTTC,CASSRTIGLTTPYGYTF
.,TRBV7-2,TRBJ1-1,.,TGTGCCAGCAGCTTAGTAGGGGCCATGAACACTGAAGCTTTCTTT,CASSLVGAMNTEAFF
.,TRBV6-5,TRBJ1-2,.,TGTGCCAGCCGGGTCGCCAGGGCTAACTATGGCTACACCTTC,CASRVARANYGYTF
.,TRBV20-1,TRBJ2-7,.,TGCAGTGCTAGAGATCGGGAGGGCAGGGGGTCCCCGAGGTCCTACGGGGAGCAGTACTTC,CSARDREGRGSPRSYGEQYF
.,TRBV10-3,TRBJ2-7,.,TGTGCCATCAGTCCCTCCCGAGAGGCGGTACCCTACGAGCAGTACTTC,CAISPSREAVPYEQYF
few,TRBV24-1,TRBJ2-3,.,TGTGCCACCAGTGATTCCCAGGGTGCAGATACGCAGTATTTT,CATSDSQGADTQYF
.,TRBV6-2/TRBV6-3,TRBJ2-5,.,TGTGCCAGCAGTACCTCAGAGACCCAGTACTTC,CASSTSETQYF
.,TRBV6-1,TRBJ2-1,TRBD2,TGTGCCAGCAGTGAGTGGACTAGCGAGCTATACGAGCAGTTCTTC,CASSEWTSELYEQFF
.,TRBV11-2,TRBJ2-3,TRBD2,TGTGCCAGCAGCTTCTCGACTAGCGGAACAGAGGGTACGCAGTATTTT,CASSFSTSGTEGTQYF
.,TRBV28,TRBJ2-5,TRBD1,TGTGCCAGCAGTGCCCCGGGACAGGGATCAGAGACCCAGTACTTC,CASSAPGQGSETQYF
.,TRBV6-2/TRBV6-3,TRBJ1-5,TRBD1,TGTGCCAGCAGTACGGACAGGATCCTTGGTATCAATCAGCCCCAGCATTTT,CASSTDRILGINQPQHF
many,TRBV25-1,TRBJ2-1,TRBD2,TGTGCCAGCAGTGAATGTCTAGCGGGGGACTGTGAGCAGTTCTTC,CASSECLAGDCEQFF
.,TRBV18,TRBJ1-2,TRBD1,TGTGCCAGCTCACCGGGACAGGAATCGGATGGCTACACCTTC,CASSPGQESDGYTF
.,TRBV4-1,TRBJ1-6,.,TGCGCCAGCAGCCAAGATGGCATGGCCTTGGGGTCACCCCTCCACTTT,CASSQDGMALGSPLHF
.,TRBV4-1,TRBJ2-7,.,TGCGCCAGCAGCCAAGACCAGGTTACCTGGGCCTACGAGCAGTACTTC,CASSQDQVTWAYEQYF
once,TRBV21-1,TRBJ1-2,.,TGTGCCAGCAGCAAAGCGCTGGGACAGGGGCGTGATAATGGCTACACCTTC,CASSKALGQGRDNGYTF
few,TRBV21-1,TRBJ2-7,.,TGTGCCAGCAGCAAAGAAGCGACAGGGGGCTCCGAGCAGTACTTC,CASSKEATGGSEQYF
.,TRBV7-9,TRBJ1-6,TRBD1,TGTGCCAGCAGCATCGGACAGGGGGCACCCCTCCACTTT,CASSIGQGAPLHF
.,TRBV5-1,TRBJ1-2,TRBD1,TGCGCCAGCAGCTCGGGACAGCCGGCAGGTGGCTACACCTTC,CASSSGQPAGGYTF
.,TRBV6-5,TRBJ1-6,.,TGTGCCAGCAGGGGAACAGGAATTAATTCACCCCTCCACTTT,CASRGTGINSPLHF
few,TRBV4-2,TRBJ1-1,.,TGTGCCAGCAGCACGGACAGACTGAACACTGAAGCTTTCTTT,CASSTDRLNTEAFF
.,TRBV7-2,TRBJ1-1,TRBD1,TGTGCCAGCAGACAGGGGCGGAACACTGAAGCTTTCTTT,CASRQGRNTEAFF
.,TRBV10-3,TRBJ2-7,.,TGTGCCATCAGTGAATCCCCATACGAGCAGTACTTC,CAISESPYEQYF
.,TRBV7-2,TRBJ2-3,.,TGTGCCAGCAGCTTAACCGGAGGGGGAAGCACAGATACGCAGTATTTT,CASSLTGGGSTDTQYF
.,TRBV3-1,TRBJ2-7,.,TGTGCCAGCAGCCCCGGGCCAGTCGGCGAGCAGTACTTC,CASSPGPVGEQYF
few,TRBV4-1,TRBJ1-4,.,TGCGCCAGCAGCCCCCCCTTGGGTAGTGCAACTAATGAAAAACTGTTTTTT,CASSPPLGSATNEKLFF
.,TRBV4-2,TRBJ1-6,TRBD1,TGTGCCAGCAGCCGAGAAACAATGGCCGGGACAGGTGGTTCACCCCTCCACTTT,CASSRETMAGTGGSPLHF
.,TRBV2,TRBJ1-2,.,TGTGCCAGCAGGGAGGTTAACTATGGCTACACCTTC,CASREVNYGYTF
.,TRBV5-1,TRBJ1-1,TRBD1,TGCGCCAGCAGCCCCGGGGACAGGATCCACACTGAAGCTTTCTTT,CASSPGDRIHTEAFF
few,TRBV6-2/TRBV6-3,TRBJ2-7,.,TGTGCCAGCAGCCCCCCTGGGGCGAACTACGAGCAGTACTTC,CASSPPGANYEQYF
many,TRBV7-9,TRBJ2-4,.,TGTGCCAGCAGCCCCGGGACCGAACGGGGGAGCATTCAGTACTTC,CASSPGTERGSIQYF
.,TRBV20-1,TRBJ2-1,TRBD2,TGCAGTGCTACCCGGACTAGCGGGGGTAACAATGAGCAGTTCTTC,CSATRTSGGNNEQFF
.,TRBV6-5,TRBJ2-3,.,TGTGCCAGCAGTAGTTGGGGAGTAGCAGATACGCAGTATTTT,CASSSWGVADTQYF
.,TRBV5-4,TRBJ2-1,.,TGTGCCAGCAGCTTGGTGACGGCGGAGGGGGAGCAGTTCTTC,CASSLVTAEGEQFF
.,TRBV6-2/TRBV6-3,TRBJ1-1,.,TGTGCCAGCAGTTACCAAGACAGGACTGAAGCTTTCTTT,CASSYQDRTEAFF
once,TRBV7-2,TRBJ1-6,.,TGTGCCAGCAGCAATAGGCAGGGCCGCTCACCCCTCCACTTT,CASSNRQGRSPLHF
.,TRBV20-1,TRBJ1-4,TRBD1,TGCAGTGCTAGGCCAGCCGCCGGGACAGGGCGTGAAAAACTGTTTTTT,CSARPAAGTGREKLFF
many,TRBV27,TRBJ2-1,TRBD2,TGTGCCAGCAGCCCTCGGACTAGCGGGGCTCTCTACAATGAGCAGTTCTTC,CASSPRTSGALYNEQFF
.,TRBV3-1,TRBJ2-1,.,TGTGTCAGCAGCCCCCGGGTGGCCTCCTACAATGAGCAGTTCTTC,CVSSPRVASYNEQFF
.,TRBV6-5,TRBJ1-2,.,TGTGCCAGCAGTGACACCCATCGTGGGGATGGCTACACCTTC,CASSDTHRGDGYTF
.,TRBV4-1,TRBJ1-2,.,TGCGCCAGCAGCCAAGGGGACGGGTTTAACTATGGCTACACCTTC,CASSQGDGFNYGYTF
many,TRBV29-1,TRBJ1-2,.,TGCAGCGTGGAAGGCGTCGTTGGGGGCTACACCTTC,CSVEGVVGGYTF
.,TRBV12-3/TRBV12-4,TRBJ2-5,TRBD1,TGTGCCAGCAGGGGACAGGGTCCGAAGACCCAGTACTTC,CASRGQGPKTQYF
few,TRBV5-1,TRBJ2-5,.,TGCGCCAGCAGCTTGGCCTCGGGGGTTGAGACCCAGTACTTC,CASSLASGVETQYF
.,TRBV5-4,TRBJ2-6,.,TGTGCCAGCAGCTTGGCCTGGGCCGGGGCCAACGTCCTGACTTTC,CASSLAWAGANVLTF
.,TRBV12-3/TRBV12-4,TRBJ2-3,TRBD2,TGTGCCAGCAGTTTCGGTCTAGCGGGAGGGCCCGGAGATACGCAGTATTTT,CASSFGLAGGPGDTQYF
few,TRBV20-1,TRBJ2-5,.,TGCAGTGCTACTGAGGGGTTTGGGACCCAGTACTTC,CSATEGFGTQYF
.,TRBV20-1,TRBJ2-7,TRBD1,TGCAGTGTTTTAAGGGGGCTAAGCTCCTACGAGCAGTACTTC,CSVLRGLSSYEQYF
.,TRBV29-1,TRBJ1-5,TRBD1,TGCAGCGTTCAGGGGGGGAGCAATCAGCCCCAGCATTTT,CSVQGGSNQPQHF
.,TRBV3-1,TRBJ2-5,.,TGTGCCAGCAGCCACGCCGGGAAGGAGGAGACCCAGTACTTC,CASSHAGKEETQYF
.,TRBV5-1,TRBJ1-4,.,TGCGCCAGCAAGATGGGGGGGATAGCAACTAATGGAAAACTGTTTTTT,CASKMGGIATNGKLFF
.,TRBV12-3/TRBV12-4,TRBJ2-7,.,TGTGCCAGCAGTCACCCGGCGGGGCGCTCCTACGAGCAGTACTTC,CASSHPAGRSYEQYF